These 15 T cell receptor beta chains originate from one sample sequenced in a study of Graves' ophthalmopathy and Graves' hyperthyroidism. Researchers took RNA transcripts and amplified TCR beta CDR3 regions from them. HTBI primers were employed in first-round RT-PCR, then a second-round multiplex PCR followed. TCRdb redid the calling of the multiplex PCR reads with MiXCR, one entry per CDR3 protein. The table has around 1.1 million distinct CDR3 sequences, 35% to 40% seen once. Material for sequencing was peripheral blood or thyroid tissue (not recorded which). These receptors were obtained from an adult man with Graves' hyperthyroidism.

Turning to this clonotype: One junction end does not reproduce the germline sequence, and a read error may be involved. V is TRBV4-1 and J is TRBJ1-5; D not certain. CDR3 length: 13 amino acids. CDR1 is MGHRA and CDR2 is YSYEKL in the germline V gene. For the CDR3, the DNA is TGTGCCAGCAGCCAAGAGAATGCCCAGCCCCAGCATTTT. This encodes CASSQENAQPQHF.

V usage is TRBV19 and J usage is TRBJ1-2, with TRBD1 matching over 11 bases. CDR1 is LNHDA, CDR2 SQIVND, per germline (reference sequence). This CDR3 spans 18 amino acids. Trimming removed 5 bases from V and 2 bases from J; junction bases left unmatched: 13. CDR3 nucleotides: TGTGCCAGTAGTGGACAGGGGGCCGGACAGGGAATGAACTATGGCTACACCTTC. Translation gives CASSGQGAGQGMNYGYTF. The whole variable domain, filled in from reference TRBV19 and TRBJ1-2, reads DGGITQSPKYLFRKEGQNVTLSCEQNLNHDAMYWYRQDPGQGLRLIYYSQIVNDFQKGDIAEGYSVSREKKESFPLTVTSAQKNPTAFYLCASSGQGAGQGMNYGYTFGSGTRLTVV.

The CDR3 protein is CSVEDPGTGGLNEQFF. CDR3 nucleotides: TGCAGCGTTGAAGATCCGGGGACAGGGGGCTTGAATGAGCAGTTCTTC. The chain employs TRBV29-1 and TRBJ2-5, with 12 bases fitting TRBD1. The J call may be incorrect, as the DNA end agrees better with TRBJ2-1. Looked up from germline, CDR1 is SQVTM and CDR2 is ANQGSEA. The CDR3 length is 16 residues.

The CDR3 sequence is CSVEGTEGPTYNEQFF. In DNA, the CDR3 is TGCAGCGTTGAAGGGACGGAGGGCCCTACCTACAATGAGCAGTTCTTC. This rearrangement joins TRBV29-1 to TRBJ2-1; a weak D match, TRBD2 (6 bases). The germline V gene has CDR1 SQVTM and CDR2 ANQGSEA. CDR3 length: 16 residues. V was cut by 1 base and J by 2 bases, with 15 bases left in between.

In this sample, this clonotype turned up many times. The J gene is TRBJ1-1, the V gene TRBV20-1; D is ambiguous. This CDR3 is 12 amino acids long. V gave up 0 bases and J gave up 2 bases, with 4 bases separating them. Looked up from germline, CDR1 is DFQATT and CDR2 is SNEGSKA (reference sequence). CDR3 residues: CSAREGNTEAFF. In DNA, the CDR3 is TGCAGTGCTAGAGAGGGAAACACTGAAGCTTTCTTT.

This chain joins TRBV10-3 and TRBJ1-5, with D unclear. Trimming removed 10 bases at V and 0 bases at J, with 10 bases between. The CDR3 contains 13 residues. Germline values: CDR1 ENHRY, CDR2 SYGVKD. This chain's CDR3 is CASSLPSNQPQHF. CDR3 coding DNA: TGTGCCAGCAGCCTACCTAGCAATCAGCCCCAGCATTTT.

Comment on this clonotype: With a much larger clone just one base away, this may be a read error. The gene calls are TRBV10-1 and TRBJ1-2; no firm D call. V was trimmed by 2 bases and J by 6 bases, leaving 13 bases between them. This CDR3 contains 14 residues. Germline loops: CDR1 WNHNN, CDR2 SYGVQD (reference sequence). CDR3 loop: CASSEVRAPDGYTF. The CDR3 DNA reads TGCGCCAGCAGTGAGGTCCGAGCCCCGGATGGCTACACCTTC.

The genes are TRBV29-1 and TRBJ2-7, with D perhaps matching TRBD1 (6 bases). V was trimmed by 3 bases and J by 6 bases, leaving 15 bases between them. CDR1 and CDR2 (germline): SQVTM, ANQGSEA. This CDR3 is 13 amino acids long. CDR3 sequence: CSVDGTRASEQYF. The CDR3 DNA follows: TGCAGCGTTGATGGGACACGGGCTTCCGAGCAGTACTTC.

This clonotype was detected only a few times. The genes are TRBV4-3 and TRBJ2-5; 12 bases are shared with TRBD2. The CDR3 has 17 residues. Germline-derived CDR1 and CDR2 are LGHNA and YSLEER. After removal of 1 base from V and 4 bases from J, the junction contained 7 bases not matched to a gene. CDR3: CASSQVGLAGGGETQYF. The CDR3 DNA is TGCGCCAGCAGCCAAGTGGGACTAGCGGGCGGGGGAGAGACCCAGTACTTC.

This clonotype has only a few counts. The chain is built from TRBV6-5 and TRBJ2-7, with D unclear. CDR3 length: 13 amino acids. Germline CDR1 MNHEY, CDR2 SVGAGI. Trimming left V 2 bases short and J 3 bases short, with 8 bases between. CDR3 residues: CASSYLTLYEQYF. As DNA, the CDR3 is TGTGCCAGCAGTTACCTTACCCTCTACGAGCAGTACTTC.

The chain employs TRBV10-3 and TRBJ2-7, with D perhaps TRBD1 (6 bases). Germline CDR1 reads ENHRY; CDR2 reads SYGVKD. The V end was cut by 6 bases, the J end by 8 bases, with 20 bases between. This CDR3 has 14 residues. In DNA form, the CDR3 reads TGTGCCATCAGGGGGACACGGGATCAGCCCCAGCAGTACTTC. Its protein product is CAIRGTRDQPQQYF.

At least ten counts were recorded for this clonotype. The V and J genes are TRBV7-9 and TRBJ2-7, with 7 positions matching TRBD1. V dropped 5 bases and J dropped 4; count of bases not matched to a gene: 5. CDR3 size: 13 residues. Germline V gene sequence: CDR1 SEHNR, CDR2 FQNEAQ (reference sequence). CDR3 sequence reads: CASSAGTVYEQYF. CDR3 nucleotides: TGTGCCAGCAGCGCCGGGACAGTTTACGAGCAGTACTTC.

The chain joins TRBV6-5 to TRBJ1-4; unclear D gene. The germline CDR1 and CDR2 sequences are MNHEY and SVGAGI. V was pared by 6 bases and J by 11 bases, with 22 bases between. The CDR3 is 15 residues long. In DNA form, the CDR3 reads TGTGCCAGCAGCCTTACCCCGGTGGCCCAGGCGAAACTGTTTTTT. It yields the protein CASSLTPVAQAKLFF.

On this clonotype: This may come from a read error, since a much larger clone is one base off. The V and J genes are TRBV19 and TRBJ1-1; 7 bases map to TRBD1. The CDR3 consists of 13 residues. Germline loops: CDR1 LNHDA, CDR2 SQIVND (reference sequence). V was clipped by 11 bases and J by 0 bases; unmatched bases: 6. For the CDR3, the DNA is TGTGCCGCTGGACAGGCCATGAACACTGAAGCTTTCTTT. Its protein product is CAAGQAMNTEAFF.

This clonotype was counted a few times. V usage is TRBV5-8 and J usage is TRBJ2-5; a weak D match, TRBD2 (6 bases). V was cut by 4 bases and J by 2 bases, with 18 bases left in between. CDR3 length: 16 residues. Germline V CDR1 and CDR2: SGHTS, YDEGEE. CDR3 sequence (DNA): TGTGCCAGCAGCATCTCGTGGGTGCGGGAACAAGAGACCCAGTACTTC. It yields the protein CASSISWVREQETQYF.